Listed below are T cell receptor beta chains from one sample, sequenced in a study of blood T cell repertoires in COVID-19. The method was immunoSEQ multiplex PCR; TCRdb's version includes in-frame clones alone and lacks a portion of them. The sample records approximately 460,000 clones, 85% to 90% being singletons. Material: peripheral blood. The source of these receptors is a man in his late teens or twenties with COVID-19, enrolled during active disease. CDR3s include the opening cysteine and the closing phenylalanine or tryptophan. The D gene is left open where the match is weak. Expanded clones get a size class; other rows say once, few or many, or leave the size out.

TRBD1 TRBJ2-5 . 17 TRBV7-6 TGTGCCAGCAGCTTAACAGCCGGGACAGAAGGAAAAGAGACCCAGTACTTC CASSLTAGTEGKETQYF
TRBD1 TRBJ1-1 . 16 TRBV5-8 TGTGCCAGCAGCCCGGGTAGGGACAGGGCGAACACTGAAGCTTTCTTT CASSPGRDRANTEAFF
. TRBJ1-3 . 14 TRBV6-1 TGTGCCAGCAGTGAGGAGGGCTCTGGAAACACCATATATTTT CASSEEGSGNTIYF
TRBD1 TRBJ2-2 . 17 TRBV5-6 TGTGCCAGCAGCTCGGGACAGGGTCGGAGCGGAACCGGGGAGCTGTTTTTT CASSSGQGRSGTGELFF
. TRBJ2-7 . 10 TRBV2 TGTGCCAGCGGAGTGTACGAGCAGTACTTC CASGVYEQYF
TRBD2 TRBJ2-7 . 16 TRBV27 TGTGCCAGCAGTCCGACCGGGACTACCTTCTCCTACGAGCAGTACTTC CASSPTGTTFSYEQYF
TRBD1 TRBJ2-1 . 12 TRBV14 TGTGCCAGCAGCCCAACGACAGGGTACAAGTTCTTC CASSPTTGYKFF
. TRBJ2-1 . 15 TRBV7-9 TGTGCCAGCAGCTTAGTTCCTAGCGTTGACAATGAGCAGTTCTTC CASSLVPSVDNEQFF
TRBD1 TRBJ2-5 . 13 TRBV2 TGTGCCAGCAGGACCACAGGGGGGGAGACCCAGTACTTC CASRTTGGETQYF
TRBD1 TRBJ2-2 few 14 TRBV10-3 TGTGCCATCAGTGAGGGACAGGGGGCCGGGGAGCTGTTTTTT CAISEGQGAGELFF
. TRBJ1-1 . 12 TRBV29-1 TGCAGCGTTGATCGCGGGGGGACTGAAGCTTTCTTT CSVDRGGTEAFF
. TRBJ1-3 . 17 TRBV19 TGTGCCAGTAGTATGGGGTTGGGACTCAGCTCTGGAAACACCATATATTTT CASSMGLGLSSGNTIYF
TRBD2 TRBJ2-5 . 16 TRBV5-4 TGTGCCAGCAGCTCTCCCGAGACTAGCGGCAAAGAGACCCAGTACTTC CASSSPETSGKETQYF
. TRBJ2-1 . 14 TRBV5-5 TGTGCCAGCAACATTCAAAGCTCCTACAATGAGCAGTTCTTC CASNIQSSYNEQFF
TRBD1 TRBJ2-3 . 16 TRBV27 TGTGCCAGCAGTTTGTCAAAGGGGGCTAGCACAGATACGCAGTATTTT CASSLSKGASTDTQYF
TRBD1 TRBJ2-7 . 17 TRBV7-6 TGTGCCAGCAGCTTAGAGGCTCCGAGGACAGGGATCTACGAGCAGTACTTC CASSLEAPRTGIYEQYF
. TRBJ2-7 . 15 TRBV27 TGTGCCAGCAGTTCGTTGGAGGGACTCCCCTACGAGCAGTACTTC CASSSLEGLPYEQYF
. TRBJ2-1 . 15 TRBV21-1 TGTGCCAGCAGCAACACTAGCGGGGGGGCGGATGAGCAGTTCTTC CASSNTSGGADEQFF
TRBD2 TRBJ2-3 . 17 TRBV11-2 TGTGCCAGCAGCTTACCAATGACTAGCGGGAGAGCAGATACGCAGTATTTT CASSLPMTSGRADTQYF
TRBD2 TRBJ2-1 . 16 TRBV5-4 TGTGCCAGCAGCGGCCTAGCGGGGGCCATATACAATGAGCAGTTCTTC CASSGLAGAIYNEQFF
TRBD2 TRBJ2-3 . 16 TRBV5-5 TGTGCCAGCAGCATTCCTAGCGGGGTGAGCACAGATACGCAGTATTTT CASSIPSGVSTDTQYF
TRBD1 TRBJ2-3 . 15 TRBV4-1 TGCGCCAGCAGCCAAGCACAGGGGGCTGGGGATACGCAGTATTTT CASSQAQGAGDTQYF
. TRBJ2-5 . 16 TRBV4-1 TGCGCCAGCAGCCAAGTTAGTGGGCGGGGCCAAGAGACCCAGTACTTC CASSQVSGRGQETQYF
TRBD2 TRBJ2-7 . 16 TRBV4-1 TGCGCCAGCAGCCAAGCGCGACTAGCGCCCTCCTACGAGCAGTACTTC CASSQARLAPSYEQYF
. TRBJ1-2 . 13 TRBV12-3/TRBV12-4 TGTGCCAGCAGTTTTAGCCAGGGCTATGGCTACACCTTC CASSFSQGYGYTF
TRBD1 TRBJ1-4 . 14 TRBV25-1 TGTGCCAGCAGTGAGGGGACAGTAAATGAAAAACTGTTTTTT CASSEGTVNEKLFF
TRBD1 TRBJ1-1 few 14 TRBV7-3 TGTGCCAGCAGCCCTATAGGACAGGTAAACGAAGCTTTCTTT CASSPIGQVNEAFF
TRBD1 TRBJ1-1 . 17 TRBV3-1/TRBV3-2 TGTGCCAGCAGCCAATACGACAGGGGCCGTACAAACACTGAAGCTTTCTTT CASSQYDRGRTNTEAFF
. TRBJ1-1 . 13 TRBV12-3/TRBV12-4 TGTGCCAGCAGTTTAGGAGAGAACACTGAAGCTTTCTTT CASSLGENTEAFF
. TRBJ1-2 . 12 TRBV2 TGTGCCAGCAGTGAAAAGCTCTATGGCTACACCTTC CASSEKLYGYTF
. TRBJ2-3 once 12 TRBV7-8 TGTGCCAGCAGCTTAGCGAGAGATACGCAGTATTTT CASSLARDTQYF
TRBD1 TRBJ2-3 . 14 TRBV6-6 TGTGCCAGCAGGCTCGGGACAGGGGTGGATACGCAGTATTTT CASRLGTGVDTQYF
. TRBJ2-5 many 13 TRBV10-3 TGTGCCATCAGTCCTGGCCCCGGGGAGACCCAGTACTTC CAISPGPGETQYF
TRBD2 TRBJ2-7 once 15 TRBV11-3 TGTGCCAGCAGCTTAGTTGCGGGAGAATTGGGCGAGCAGTACTTC CASSLVAGELGEQYF
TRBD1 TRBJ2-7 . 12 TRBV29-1 TGCAGCGTAGCGACAGGGATTGACGAGCAGTACTTC CSVATGIDEQYF
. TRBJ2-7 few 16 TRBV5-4 TGTGCCAGCAGCAGAGAATTAGCGGCGGGCTCCTACGAGCAGTACTTC CASSRELAAGSYEQYF